This T cell receptor (beta chain) was captured by sequencing in a study of technical replicates of blood from a few donors. Some clones are missing from TCRdb's copy, which holds only in-frame ones; the method was immunoSEQ multiplex PCR. The sample has approximately 94,000 clones, 96% seen once; the top ten hold approximately 0.35%. V gave up 4 bases and J gave up 5 bases; unmatched junction bases: 5. The CDR3 is 14 residues long. Germline assignment: CDR1 MNHNS and CDR2 SASEGT. V gene TRBV6-1 combines with J gene TRBJ1-1, with 9 positions matching TRBD1. The sequence was collected from a human donor in good health. Material for sequencing was T cells isolated from PBMCs. The CDR3 bases are TGTGCCAGCAGTGGCTCGGACAGGGGAACTGAAGCTTTCTTT. Its protein product is CASSGSDRGTEAFF.